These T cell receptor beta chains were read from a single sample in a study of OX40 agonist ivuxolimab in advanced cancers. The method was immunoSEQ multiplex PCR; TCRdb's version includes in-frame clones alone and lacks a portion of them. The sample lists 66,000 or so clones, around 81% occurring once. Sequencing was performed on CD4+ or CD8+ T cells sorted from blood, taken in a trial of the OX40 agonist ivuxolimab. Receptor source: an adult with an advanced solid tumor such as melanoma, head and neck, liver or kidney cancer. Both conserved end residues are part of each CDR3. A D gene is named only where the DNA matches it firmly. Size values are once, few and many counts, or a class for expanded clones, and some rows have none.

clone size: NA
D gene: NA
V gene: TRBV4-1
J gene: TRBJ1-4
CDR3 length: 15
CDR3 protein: CASSQDPGRGEKLFF
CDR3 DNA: TGCGCCAGCAGCCAAGACCCAGGGAGGGGTGAAAAACTGTTTTTT

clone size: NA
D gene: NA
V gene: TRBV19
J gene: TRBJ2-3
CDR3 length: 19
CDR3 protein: CASTSVRGGRGVSTDTQYF
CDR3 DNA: TGTGCCAGTACCTCAGTGAGGGGGGGCCGAGGGGTTAGCACAGATACGCAGTATTTT

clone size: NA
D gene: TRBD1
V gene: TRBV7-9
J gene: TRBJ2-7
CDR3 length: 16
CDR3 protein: CASSLARPGQGSEQYF
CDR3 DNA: TGTGCCAGCAGCTTAGCGCGACCGGGACAGGGAAGCGAGCAGTACTTC

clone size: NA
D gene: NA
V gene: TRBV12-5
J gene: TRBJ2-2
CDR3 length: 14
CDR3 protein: CASDPGMNTGELFF
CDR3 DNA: TGTGCTAGTGATCCGGGGATGAACACCGGGGAGCTGTTTTTT

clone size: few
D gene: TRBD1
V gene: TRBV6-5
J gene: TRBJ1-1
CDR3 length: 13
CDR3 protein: CASRIGTGLLAFF
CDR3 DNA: TGTGCCAGCAGAATCGGGACAGGCCTTCTAGCTTTCTTT

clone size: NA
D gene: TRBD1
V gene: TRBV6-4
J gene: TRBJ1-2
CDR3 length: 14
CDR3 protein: CASRETGGDYGYTF
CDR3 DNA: TGTGCCAGCAGGGAGACAGGGGGGGACTATGGCTACACCTTC

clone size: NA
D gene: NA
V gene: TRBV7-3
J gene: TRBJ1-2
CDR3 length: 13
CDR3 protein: CASSSRGRYGYTF
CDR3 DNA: TGTGCCAGCAGCAGCAGGGGACGCTATGGCTACACCTTC

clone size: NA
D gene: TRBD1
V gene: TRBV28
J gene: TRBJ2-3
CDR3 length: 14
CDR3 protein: CASRGQGITDTQYF
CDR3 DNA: TGTGCCAGCAGGGGACAGGGTATCACAGATACGCAGTATTTT

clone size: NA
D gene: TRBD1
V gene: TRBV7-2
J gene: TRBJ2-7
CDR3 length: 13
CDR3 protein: CASSRTGAYEQYF
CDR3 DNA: TGTGCCAGCAGCCGGACAGGGGCCTACGAGCAGTACTTC

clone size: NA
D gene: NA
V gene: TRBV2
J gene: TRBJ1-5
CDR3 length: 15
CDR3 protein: CASSGRTLSNQPQHF
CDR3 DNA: TGTGCCAGCAGCGGGCGTACCCTTAGCAATCAGCCCCAGCATTTT

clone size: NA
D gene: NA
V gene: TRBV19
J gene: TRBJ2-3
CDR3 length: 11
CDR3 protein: CATSMTDTQYF
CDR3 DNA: TGTGCGACGAGCATGACAGATACGCAGTATTTT

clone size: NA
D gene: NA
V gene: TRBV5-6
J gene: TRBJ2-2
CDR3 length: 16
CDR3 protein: CASSLGLRGGTGELFF
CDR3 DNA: TGTGCCAGCAGCTTGGGCCTGCGGGGTGGCACCGGGGAGCTGTTTTTT

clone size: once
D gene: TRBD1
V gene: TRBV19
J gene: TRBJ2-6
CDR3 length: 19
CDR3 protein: CASSRQGEYSNSGANVLIF
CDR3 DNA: TGTGCCAGTAGTAGGCAGGGGGAATACTCGAACTCTGGGGCCAACGTCCTGATTTTC

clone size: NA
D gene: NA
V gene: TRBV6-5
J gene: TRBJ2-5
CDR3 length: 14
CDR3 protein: CASRTPSRQETQYF
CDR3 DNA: TGTGCCAGCAGGACCCCTAGCAGACAAGAGACCCAGTACTTC

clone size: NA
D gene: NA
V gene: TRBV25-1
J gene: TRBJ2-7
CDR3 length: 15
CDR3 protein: CASSSGGGRSYEQYF
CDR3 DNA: TGTGCCAGCAGTTCAGGGGGGGGACGCTCCTACGAGCAGTACTTC

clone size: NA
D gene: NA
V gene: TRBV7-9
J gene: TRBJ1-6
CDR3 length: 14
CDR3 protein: CASSPGQGIMPLHF
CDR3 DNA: TGTGCCAGCAGCCCAGGGCAGGGAATCATGCCCCTCCACTTT

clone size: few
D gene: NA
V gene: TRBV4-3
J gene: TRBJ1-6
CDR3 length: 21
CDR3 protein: CASSQEIRSEFVGSYNSPLHF
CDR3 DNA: TGCGCCAGCAGCCAAGAAATCCGTTCGGAGTTCGTGGGCTCCTATAATTCACCCCTCCACTTT

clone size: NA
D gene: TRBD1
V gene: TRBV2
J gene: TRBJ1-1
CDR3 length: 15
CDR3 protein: CASRLPQGAQSEAFF
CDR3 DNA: TGTGCCAGCAGGCTCCCCCAGGGGGCGCAGTCTGAAGCTTTCTTT

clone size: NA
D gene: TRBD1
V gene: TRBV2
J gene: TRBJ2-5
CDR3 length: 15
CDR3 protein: CASKLTGGQQETQYF
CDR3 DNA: TGTGCCAGCAAGTTGACAGGGGGTCAACAAGAGACCCAGTACTTC

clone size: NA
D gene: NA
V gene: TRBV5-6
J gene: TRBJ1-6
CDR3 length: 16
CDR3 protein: CASSRGASSYNSPLHF
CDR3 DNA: TGTGCCAGCAGCCGAGGGGCGAGCTCCTATAATTCACCCCTCCACTTT

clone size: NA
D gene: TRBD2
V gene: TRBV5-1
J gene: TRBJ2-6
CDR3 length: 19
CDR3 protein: CASSLDPTSGYSGANVLTF
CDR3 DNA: TGCGCCAGCAGCTTAGATCCGACTAGCGGTTACTCTGGGGCCAACGTCCTGACTTTC

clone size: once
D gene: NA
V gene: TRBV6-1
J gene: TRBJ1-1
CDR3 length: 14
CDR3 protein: CASSEAVRRGEAFF
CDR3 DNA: TGTGCCAGCAGTGAAGCGGTACGACGGGGTGAAGCTTTCTTT

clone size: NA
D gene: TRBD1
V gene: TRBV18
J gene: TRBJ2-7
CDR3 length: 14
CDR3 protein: CASSPDRGFYEQYF
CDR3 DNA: TGTGCCAGCTCTCCAGACAGGGGGTTCTACGAGCAGTACTTC

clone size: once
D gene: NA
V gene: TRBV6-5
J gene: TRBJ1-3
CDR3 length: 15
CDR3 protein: CASTTPAGPGNTIYF
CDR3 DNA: TGTGCCAGCACCACGCCGGCAGGGCCTGGAAACACCATATATTTT

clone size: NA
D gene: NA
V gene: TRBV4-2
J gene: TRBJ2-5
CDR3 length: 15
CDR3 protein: CASSPFSRSGETQYF
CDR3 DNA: TGTGCCAGCAGCCCCTTTTCCCGGAGCGGGGAGACCCAGTACTTC

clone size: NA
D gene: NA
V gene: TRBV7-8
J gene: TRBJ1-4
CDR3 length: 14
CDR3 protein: CASRGGVSGEKLFF
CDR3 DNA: TGTGCCAGCCGGGGTGGAGTCTCGGGTGAAAAACTGTTTTTT

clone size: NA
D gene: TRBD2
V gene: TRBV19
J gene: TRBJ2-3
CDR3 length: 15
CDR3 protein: CASRLAGGPGDTQYF
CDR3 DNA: TGTGCCAGTAGACTAGCGGGGGGGCCGGGAGATACGCAGTATTTT

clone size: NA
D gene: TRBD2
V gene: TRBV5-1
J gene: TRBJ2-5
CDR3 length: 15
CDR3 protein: CASSPGTSGEETQYF
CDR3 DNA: TGCGCCAGCAGCCCGGGGACTAGCGGGGAAGAGACCCAGTACTTC

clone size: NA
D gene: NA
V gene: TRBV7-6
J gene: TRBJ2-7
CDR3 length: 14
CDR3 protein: CASSPTARAYEQYF
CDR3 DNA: TGTGCCAGCAGCCCAACCGCCCGGGCTTACGAGCAGTACTTC

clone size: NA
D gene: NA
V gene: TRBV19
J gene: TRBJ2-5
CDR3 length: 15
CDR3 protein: CASSAERQRQETQYF
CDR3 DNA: TGTGCCAGTAGTGCCGAGCGGCAAAGACAAGAGACCCAGTACTTC

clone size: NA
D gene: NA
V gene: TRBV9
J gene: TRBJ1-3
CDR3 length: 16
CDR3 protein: CASSVGQPGSGNTIYF
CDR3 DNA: TGTGCCAGCAGCGTAGGCCAGCCAGGCTCTGGAAACACCATATATTTT

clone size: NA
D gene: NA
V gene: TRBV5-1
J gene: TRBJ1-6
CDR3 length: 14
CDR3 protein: CASSLLGVGSPLHF
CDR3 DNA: TGCGCCAGCAGCTTGCTGGGAGTAGGTTCACCCCTCCACTTT

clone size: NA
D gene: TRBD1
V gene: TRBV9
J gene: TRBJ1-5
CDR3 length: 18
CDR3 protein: CASSVAPQGGEESQPQHF
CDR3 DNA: TGTGCCAGCAGCGTAGCTCCTCAGGGGGGCGAAGAGAGTCAGCCCCAGCATTTT

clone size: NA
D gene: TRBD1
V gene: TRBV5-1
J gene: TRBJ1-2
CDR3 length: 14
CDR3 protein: CASSLEQGGYGYTF
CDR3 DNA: TGCGCCAGCAGCTTGGAACAGGGGGGCTATGGCTACACCTTC

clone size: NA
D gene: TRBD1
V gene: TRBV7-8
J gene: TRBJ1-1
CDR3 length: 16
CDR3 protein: CASSSRGQVPNTEAFF
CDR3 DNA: TGTGCCAGCAGCTCAAGAGGACAGGTCCCGAACACTGAAGCTTTCTTT

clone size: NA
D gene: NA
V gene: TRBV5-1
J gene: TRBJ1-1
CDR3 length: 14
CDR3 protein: CASRLFSWNTEAFF
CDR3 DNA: TGCGCCAGCAGACTATTTAGTTGGAACACTGAAGCTTTCTTT

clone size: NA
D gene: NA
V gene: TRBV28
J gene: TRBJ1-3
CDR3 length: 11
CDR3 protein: CASSYGIALYF
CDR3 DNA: TGTGCCAGCAGTTATGGCATCGCTCTATATTTT

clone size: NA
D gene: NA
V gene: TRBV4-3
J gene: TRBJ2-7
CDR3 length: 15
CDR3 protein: CASSQDAPSLTEQYF
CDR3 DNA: TGCGCCAGCAGCCAAGACGCCCCCTCCCTGACAGAGCAGTACTTC

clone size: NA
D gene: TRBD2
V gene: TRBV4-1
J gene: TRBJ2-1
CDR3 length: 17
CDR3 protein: CASSQEAGGPGYNEQFF
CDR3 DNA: TGCGCCAGCAGCCAAGAAGCGGGGGGGCCGGGCTACAATGAGCAGTTCTTC

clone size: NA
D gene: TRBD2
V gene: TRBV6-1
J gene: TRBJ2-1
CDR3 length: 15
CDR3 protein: CASSGLAGGLGEQFF
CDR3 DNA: TGTGCCAGCAGCGGACTAGCGGGGGGGCTGGGTGAGCAGTTCTTC

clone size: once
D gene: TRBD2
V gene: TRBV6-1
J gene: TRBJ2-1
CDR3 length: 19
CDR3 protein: CASSEVGAGGPPPYNEQFF
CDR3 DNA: TGTGCCAGCAGTGAAGTGGGAGCGGGGGGCCCTCCTCCCTACAATGAGCAGTTCTTC

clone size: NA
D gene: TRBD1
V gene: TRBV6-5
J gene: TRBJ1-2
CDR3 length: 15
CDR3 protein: CASSYSPTGGSGYTF
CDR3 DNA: TGTGCCAGCAGTTACTCGCCGACAGGGGGAAGTGGCTACACCTTC

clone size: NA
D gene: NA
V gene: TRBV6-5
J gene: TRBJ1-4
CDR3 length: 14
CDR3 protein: CASSYPRADKRLFF
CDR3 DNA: TGTGCCAGCAGTTACCCACGGGCCGACAAAAGGCTGTTTTTT

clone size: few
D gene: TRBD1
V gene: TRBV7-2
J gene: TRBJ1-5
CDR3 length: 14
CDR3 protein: CASSTDRGGQPQHF
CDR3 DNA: TGTGCCAGCAGCACAGACAGGGGAGGACAGCCCCAGCATTTT

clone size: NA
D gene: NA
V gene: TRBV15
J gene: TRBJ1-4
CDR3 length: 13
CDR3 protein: CATSRASNEKLFF
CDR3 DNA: TGTGCCACCAGCAGAGCCAGTAATGAAAAACTGTTTTTT

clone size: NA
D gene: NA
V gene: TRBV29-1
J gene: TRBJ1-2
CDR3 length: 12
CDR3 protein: CSVEKAGRGYTF
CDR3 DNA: TGCAGCGTTGAAAAGGCAGGAAGGGGCTACACCTTC

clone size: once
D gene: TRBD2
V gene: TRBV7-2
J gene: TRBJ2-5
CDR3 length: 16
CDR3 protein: CASSLAPLAGIETQYF
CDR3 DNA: TGTGCCAGCAGCTTAGCGCCGCTAGCGGGGATCGAGACCCAGTACTTC

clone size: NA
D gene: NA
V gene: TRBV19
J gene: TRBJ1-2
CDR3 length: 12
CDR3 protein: CASLRRGEQILF
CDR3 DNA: TGTGCCAGTCTACGAAGGGGGGAACAGATCCTCTTC

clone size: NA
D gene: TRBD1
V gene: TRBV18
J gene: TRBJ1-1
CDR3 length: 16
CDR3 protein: CASLYDRVEGDTEAFF
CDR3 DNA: TGTGCCAGCCTTTACGACAGGGTAGAGGGGGACACTGAAGCTTTCTTT

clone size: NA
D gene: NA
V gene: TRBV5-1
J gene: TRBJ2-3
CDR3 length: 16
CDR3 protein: CASSFGQNIAQDTQYF
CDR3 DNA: TGCGCCAGCAGCTTTGGACAGAATATAGCACAGGATACGCAGTATTTT

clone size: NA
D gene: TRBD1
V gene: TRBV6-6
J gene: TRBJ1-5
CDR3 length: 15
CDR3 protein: CASRTGTGAHQPQHF
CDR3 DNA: TGTGCCAGCAGAACCGGGACAGGGGCCCATCAGCCCCAGCATTTT

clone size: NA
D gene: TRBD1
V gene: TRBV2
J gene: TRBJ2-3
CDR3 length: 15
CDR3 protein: CATRQGARNTDTQYF
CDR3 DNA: TGTGCCACCAGACAGGGGGCTCGAAACACAGATACGCAGTATTTT